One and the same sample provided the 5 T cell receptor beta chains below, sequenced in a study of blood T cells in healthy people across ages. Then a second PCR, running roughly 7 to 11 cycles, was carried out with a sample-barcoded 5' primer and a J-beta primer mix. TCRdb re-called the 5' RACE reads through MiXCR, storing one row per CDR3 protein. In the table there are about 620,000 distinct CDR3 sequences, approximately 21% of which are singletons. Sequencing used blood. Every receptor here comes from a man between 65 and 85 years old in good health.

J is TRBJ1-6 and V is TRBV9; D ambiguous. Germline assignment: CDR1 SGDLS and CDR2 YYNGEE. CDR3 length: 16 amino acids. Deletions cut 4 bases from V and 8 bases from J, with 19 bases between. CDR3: CASSPGPHLMDSPLHF. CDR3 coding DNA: TGTGCCAGCAGCCCCGGACCGCATCTTATGGATTCACCCCTCCACTTT.

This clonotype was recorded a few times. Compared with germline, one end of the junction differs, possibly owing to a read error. DNA for the CDR3: TGTGCCAGCAGCTTAGGGTCGGAGGGAAGGGAGACCCAGTGCTTC. Translation: CASSLGSEGRETQCF. V gene TRBV7-9 combines with J gene TRBJ2-5, with D maybe TRBD2 (6 bases). Germline V CDR1 and CDR2: SEHNR, FQNEAQ (reference sequence). This CDR3 is built from 15 residues.

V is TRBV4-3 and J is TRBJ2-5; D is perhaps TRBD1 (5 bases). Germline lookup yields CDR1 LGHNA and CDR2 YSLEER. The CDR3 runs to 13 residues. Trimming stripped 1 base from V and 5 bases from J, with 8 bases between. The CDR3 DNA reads TGCGCCAGCAGCCAAGTGGCAGGGGAGACCCAGTACTTC. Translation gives CASSQVAGETQYF.

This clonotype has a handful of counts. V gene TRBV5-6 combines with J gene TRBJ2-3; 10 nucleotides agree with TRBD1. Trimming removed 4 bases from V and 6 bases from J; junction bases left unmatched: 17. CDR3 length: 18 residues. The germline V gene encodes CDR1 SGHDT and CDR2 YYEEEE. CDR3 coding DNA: TGTGCCAGCAGCACAGGGGGACAGGGGATAATCATAACGGATACGCAGTATTTT. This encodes CASSTGGQGIIITDTQYF.

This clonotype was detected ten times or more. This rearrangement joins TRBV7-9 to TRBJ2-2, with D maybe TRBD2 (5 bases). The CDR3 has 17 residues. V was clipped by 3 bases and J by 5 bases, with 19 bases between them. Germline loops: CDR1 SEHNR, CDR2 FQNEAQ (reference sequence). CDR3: CASSFDHSAGGTGELFF. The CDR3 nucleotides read TGTGCCAGCAGCTTCGACCACTCCGCCGGAGGAACCGGGGAGCTGTTTTTT.